This TCR beta chain was obtained from a study of spatial heterogeneity in lung cancer. At the level of the study: Raw-read counts averaged over ten per unique TCR and UMI combination.

This clonotype was seen at least ten times. The antigen is unknown. Noted time point: sample taken at primary tumor resection. Tumor, nontumor lung or frozen PBMC supplied whole RNA, sequenced without sorting. Findings of the study overall: Counts of expanded intratumoral alpha and beta TCRs tracked tumor mutation counts. Tracking of ubiquitous and regional nonsynonymous mutations by counts of ubiquitous and regional expanded TCRs, respectively, was seen.

Germline CDR1 is MNHEY and CDR2 is SVGEGT. V dropped 6 bases and J dropped 8 bases, with 14 bases sitting between them. There are 13 residues in the CDR3. Every TCR cDNA molecule carried a tag that served as a unique molecular identifier. TCRdb reprocessed the 5' RACE reads via MiXCR and lists one record per CDR3 protein. The table lists about 8,100 distinct CDR3 sequences, 5.4% of them singletons. This clonotype was sampled from a male donor with early-stage non-small cell lung cancer. The sample here was lung tumor tissue, taken at surgery. This sequence joins TRBV6-2 or TRBV6-3 and TRBJ2-1; perhaps TRBD2 as D (5 bases). CDR3 coding DNA: TGTGCCAGCAGCAGCGGACGTACACATGAGCAGTTCTTC. Translating it yields CASSSGRTHEQFF.